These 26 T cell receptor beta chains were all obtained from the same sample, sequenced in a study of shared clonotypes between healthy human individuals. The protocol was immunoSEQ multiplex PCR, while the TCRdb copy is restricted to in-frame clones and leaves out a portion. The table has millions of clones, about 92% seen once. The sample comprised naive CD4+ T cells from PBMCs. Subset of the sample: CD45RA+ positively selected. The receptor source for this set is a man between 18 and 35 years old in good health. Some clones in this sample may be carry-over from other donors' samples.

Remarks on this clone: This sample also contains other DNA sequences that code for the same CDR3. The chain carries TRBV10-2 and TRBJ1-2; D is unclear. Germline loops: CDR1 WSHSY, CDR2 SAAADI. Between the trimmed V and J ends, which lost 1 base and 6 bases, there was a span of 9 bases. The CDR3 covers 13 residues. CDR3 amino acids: CASSEFRTDGYTF. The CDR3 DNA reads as TGCGCCAGCAGTGAGTTCAGGACGGATGGCTACACCTTC.

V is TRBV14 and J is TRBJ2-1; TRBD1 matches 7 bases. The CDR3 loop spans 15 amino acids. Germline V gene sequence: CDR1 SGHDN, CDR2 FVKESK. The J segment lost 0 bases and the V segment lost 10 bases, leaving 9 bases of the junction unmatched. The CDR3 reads CANRPGGTSYNEQFF. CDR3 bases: TGTGCCAACCGCCCAGGGGGTACCTCCTACAATGAGCAGTTCTTC.

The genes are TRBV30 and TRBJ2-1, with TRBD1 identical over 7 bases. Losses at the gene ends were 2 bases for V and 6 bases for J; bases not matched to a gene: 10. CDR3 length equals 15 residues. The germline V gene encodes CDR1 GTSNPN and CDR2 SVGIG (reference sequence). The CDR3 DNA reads TGTGCCTGGAGTCCAACTACAGGGGCTGTCAATGAGCAGTTCTTC. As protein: CAWSPTTGAVNEQFF.

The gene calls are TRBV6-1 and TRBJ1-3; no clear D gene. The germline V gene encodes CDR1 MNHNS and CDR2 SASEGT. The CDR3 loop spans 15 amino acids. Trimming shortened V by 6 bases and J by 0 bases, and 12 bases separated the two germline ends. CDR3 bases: TGTGCCAGCAGAACCGACTGGAGCTCTGGAAACACCATATATTTT. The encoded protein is CASRTDWSSGNTIYF.

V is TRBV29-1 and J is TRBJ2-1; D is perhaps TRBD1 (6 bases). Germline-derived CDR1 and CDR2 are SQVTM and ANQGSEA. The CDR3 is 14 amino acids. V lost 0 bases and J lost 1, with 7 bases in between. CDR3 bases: TGCAGCGTTGAAGATGGACAGTCCTACAATGAGCAGTTCTTC. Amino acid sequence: CSVEDGQSYNEQFF.

CDR3 loop: CASSPGTAGYTF. The DNA for the CDR3 is TGTGCCAGTAGTCCGGGGACAGCCGGCTACACCTTC. The chain joins TRBV19 to TRBJ1-2, with 7 bases matching TRBD1. This CDR3 comprises 12 residues. In germline, CDR1 is LNHDA, CDR2 SQIVND (reference sequence). With V trimmed by 5 bases and J by 8 bases, 5 bases remained unmatched.

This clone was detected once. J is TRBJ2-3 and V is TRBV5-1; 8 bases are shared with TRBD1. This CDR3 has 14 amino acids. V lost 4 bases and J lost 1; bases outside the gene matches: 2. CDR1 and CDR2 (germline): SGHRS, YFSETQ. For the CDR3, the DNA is TGCGCCAGCAGCAAGACAGGGGGCACAGATACGCAGTATTTT. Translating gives CASSKTGGTDTQYF. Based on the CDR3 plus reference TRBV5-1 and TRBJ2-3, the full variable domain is KAGVTQTPRYLIKTRGQQVTLSCSPISGHRSVSWYQQTPGQGLQFLFEYFSETQRNKGNFPGRFSGRQFSNSRSEMNVSTLELGDSALYLCASSKTGGTDTQYFGPGTRLTVL.

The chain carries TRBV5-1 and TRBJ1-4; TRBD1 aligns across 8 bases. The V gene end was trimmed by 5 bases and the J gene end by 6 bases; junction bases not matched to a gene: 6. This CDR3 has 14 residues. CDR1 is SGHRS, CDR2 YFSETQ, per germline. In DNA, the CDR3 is TGCGCCAGCAGTCCGGACAGGGAATATGAAAAACTGTTTTTT. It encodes CASSPDREYEKLFF. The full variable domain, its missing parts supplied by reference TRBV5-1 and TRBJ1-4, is KAGVTQTPRYLIKTRGQQVTLSCSPISGHRSVSWYQQTPGQGLQFLFEYFSETQRNKGNFPGRFSGRQFSNSRSEMNVSTLELGDSALYLCASSPDREYEKLFFGSGTQLSVL.

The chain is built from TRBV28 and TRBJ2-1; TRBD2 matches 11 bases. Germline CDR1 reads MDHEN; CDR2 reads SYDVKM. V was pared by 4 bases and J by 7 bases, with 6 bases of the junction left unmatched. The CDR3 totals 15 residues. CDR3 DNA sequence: TGTGCCAGCAGTTCCCCGGGACTAGCGGCAAATGAGCAGTTCTTC. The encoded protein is CASSSPGLAANEQFF.

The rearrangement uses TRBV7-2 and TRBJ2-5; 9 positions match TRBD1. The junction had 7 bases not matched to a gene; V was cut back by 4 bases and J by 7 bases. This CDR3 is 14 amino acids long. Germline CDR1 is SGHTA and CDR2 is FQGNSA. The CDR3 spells CASSSQTGGRTQYF. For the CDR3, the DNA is TGTGCCAGCAGCTCACAGACAGGGGGGAGGACCCAGTACTTC.

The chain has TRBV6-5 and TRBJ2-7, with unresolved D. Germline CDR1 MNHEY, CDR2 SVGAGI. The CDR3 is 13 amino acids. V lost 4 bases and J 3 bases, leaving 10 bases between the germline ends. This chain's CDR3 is CASSSLPYYEQYF. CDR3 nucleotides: TGTGCCAGCAGTTCCCTACCTTACTACGAGCAGTACTTC.

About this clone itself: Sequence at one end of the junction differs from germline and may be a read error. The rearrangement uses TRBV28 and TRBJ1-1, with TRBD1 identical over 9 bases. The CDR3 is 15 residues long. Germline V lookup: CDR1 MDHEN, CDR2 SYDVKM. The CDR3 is CTSSSPGQGNTEAFF. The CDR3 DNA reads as TGTACCAGCAGTTCGCCGGGACAGGGGAACACTGAAGCTTTCTTT.

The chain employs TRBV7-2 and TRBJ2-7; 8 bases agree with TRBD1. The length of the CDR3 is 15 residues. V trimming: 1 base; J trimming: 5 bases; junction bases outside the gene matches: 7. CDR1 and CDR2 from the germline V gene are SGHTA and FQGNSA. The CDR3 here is CASSLVGQGVDEQYF. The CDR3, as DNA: TGTGCCAGCAGCTTAGTCGGACAGGGAGTGGACGAGCAGTACTTC.

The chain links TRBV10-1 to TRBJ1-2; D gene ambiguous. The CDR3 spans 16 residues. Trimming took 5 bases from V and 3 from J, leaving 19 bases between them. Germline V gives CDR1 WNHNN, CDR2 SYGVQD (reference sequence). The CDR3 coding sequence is TGCGCCAGCAGTCCCCGTAGGGATGGGCGGGACTATGGCTACACCTTC. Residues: CASSPRRDGRDYGYTF.

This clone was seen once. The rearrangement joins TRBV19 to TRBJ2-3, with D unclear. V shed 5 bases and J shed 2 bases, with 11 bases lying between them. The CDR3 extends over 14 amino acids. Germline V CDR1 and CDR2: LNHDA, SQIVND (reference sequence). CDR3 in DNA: TGTGCCAGTAGTCTTAGGGTCGACACAGATACGCAGTATTTT. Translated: CASSLRVDTDTQYF.

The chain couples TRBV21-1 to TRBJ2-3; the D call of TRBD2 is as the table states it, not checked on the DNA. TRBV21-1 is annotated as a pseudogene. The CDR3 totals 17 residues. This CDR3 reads CASSNSGRAFYTDTQYF. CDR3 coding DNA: TGTGCCAGCAGCAATAGCGGGAGGGCCTTCTACACAGATACGCAGTATTTT.

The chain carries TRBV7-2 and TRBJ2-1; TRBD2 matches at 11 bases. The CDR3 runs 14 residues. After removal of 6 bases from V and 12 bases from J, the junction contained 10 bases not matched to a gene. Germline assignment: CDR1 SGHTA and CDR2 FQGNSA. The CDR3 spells CASRLIAGGPGQFF. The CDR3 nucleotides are TGTGCCAGCAGGCTCATAGCGGGAGGGCCTGGGCAGTTCTTC.

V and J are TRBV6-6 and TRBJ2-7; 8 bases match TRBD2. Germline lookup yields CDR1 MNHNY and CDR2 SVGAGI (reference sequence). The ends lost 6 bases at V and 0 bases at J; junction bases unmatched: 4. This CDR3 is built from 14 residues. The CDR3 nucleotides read TGTGCCAGCAGGGTAGCGGGGAGCTCCTACGAGCAGTACTTC. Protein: CASRVAGSSYEQYF.

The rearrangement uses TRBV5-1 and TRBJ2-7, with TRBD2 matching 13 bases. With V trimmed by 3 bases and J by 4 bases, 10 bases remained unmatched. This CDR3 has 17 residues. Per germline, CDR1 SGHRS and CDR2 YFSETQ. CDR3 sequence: CASSSGSGLAGSYEQYF. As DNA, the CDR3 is TGCGCCAGCAGCTCAGGGTCGGGACTAGCGGGATCGTACGAGCAGTACTTC.

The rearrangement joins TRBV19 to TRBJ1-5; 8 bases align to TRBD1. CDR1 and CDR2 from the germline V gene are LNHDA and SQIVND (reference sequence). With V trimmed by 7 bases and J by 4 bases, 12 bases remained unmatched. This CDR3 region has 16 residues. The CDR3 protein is CASTPGGNRWNQPQHF. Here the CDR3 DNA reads TGTGCCAGTACTCCAGGGGGCAATCGATGGAATCAGCCCCAGCATTTT. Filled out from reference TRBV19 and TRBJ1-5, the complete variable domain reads DGGITQSPKYLFRKEGQNVTLSCEQNLNHDAMYWYRQDPGQGLRLIYYSQIVNDFQKGDIAEGYSVSREKKESFPLTVTSAQKNPTAFYLCASTPGGNRWNQPQHFGDGTRLSIL.

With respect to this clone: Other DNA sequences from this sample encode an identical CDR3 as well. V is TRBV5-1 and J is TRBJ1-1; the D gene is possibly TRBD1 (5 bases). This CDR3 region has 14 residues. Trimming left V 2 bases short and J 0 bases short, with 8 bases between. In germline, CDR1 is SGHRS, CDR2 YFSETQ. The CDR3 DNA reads TGCGCCAGCAGCTTCGGGACCTTGAACACTGAAGCTTTCTTT. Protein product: CASSFGTLNTEAFF.

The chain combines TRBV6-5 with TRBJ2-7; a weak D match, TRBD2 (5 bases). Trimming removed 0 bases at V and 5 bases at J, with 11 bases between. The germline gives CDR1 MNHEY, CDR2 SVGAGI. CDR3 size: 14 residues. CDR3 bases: TGTGCCAGCAGTTACTCGGTAGGGCGGGACGAGCAGTACTTC. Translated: CASSYSVGRDEQYF.

The CDR3 here is CASSYRDRNTGELFF. In nucleotides, the CDR3 is TGCGCCAGCAGCTACCGGGACAGGAACACCGGGGAGCTGTTTTTT. V and J are TRBV5-1 and TRBJ2-2, with 7 positions matching TRBD1. The CDR3 totals 15 residues. The J segment lost 1 base and the V segment lost 3 bases, leaving 3 bases of the junction unmatched. Germline V gene data show CDR1 as SGHRS and CDR2 as YFSETQ.

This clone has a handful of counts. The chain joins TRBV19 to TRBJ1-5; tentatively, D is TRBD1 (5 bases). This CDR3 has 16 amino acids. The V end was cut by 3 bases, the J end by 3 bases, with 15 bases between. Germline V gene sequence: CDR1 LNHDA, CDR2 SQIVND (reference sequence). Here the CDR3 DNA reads TGTGCCAGTAGTATGGATGGAGGGGTCACCAATCAGCCCCAGCATTTT. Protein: CASSMDGGVTNQPQHF. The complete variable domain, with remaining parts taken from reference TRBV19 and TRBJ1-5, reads DGGITQSPKYLFRKEGQNVTLSCEQNLNHDAMYWYRQDPGQGLRLIYYSQIVNDFQKGDIAEGYSVSREKKESFPLTVTSAQKNPTAFYLCASSMDGGVTNQPQHFGDGTRLSIL.

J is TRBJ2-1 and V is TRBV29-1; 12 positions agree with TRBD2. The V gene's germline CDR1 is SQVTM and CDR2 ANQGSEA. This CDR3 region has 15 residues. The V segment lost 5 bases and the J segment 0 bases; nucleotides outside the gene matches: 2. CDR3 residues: CSVRLAGDSYNEQFF. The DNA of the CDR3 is TGCAGCGTTCGACTAGCGGGAGACTCCTACAATGAGCAGTTCTTC.

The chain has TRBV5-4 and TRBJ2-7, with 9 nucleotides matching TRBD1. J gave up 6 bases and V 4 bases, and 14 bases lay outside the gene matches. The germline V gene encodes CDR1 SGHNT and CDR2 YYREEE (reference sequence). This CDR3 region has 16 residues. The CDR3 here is CASSPYRPGQGGEQYF. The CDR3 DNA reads TGTGCCAGCAGCCCCTACAGACCGGGACAGGGTGGCGAGCAGTACTTC.